This section outlines one TCR beta chain sequence together with its context. The antigen remains undetermined. Clones were sequenced by immunoSEQ multiplex PCR, and TCRdb holds only the in-frame ones, with some missing. Of some 60,000 clones listed, 60% to 85% are singletons. These data belong to a study of T cell responses to AZD1222 COVID-19 vaccine. Study conclusions and caveats: Only six AZD1222 recipients tested seropositive at baseline. Spike was spanned by vaccine-associated CD4 TCRs, which were dominant at 160-218 and 743-854. Nearly half of the spike-specific TCRs reportedly recognize variant regions that carry no mutations.

The CDR3 extends over 15 amino acids. The V gene lost 2 bases and the J gene lost 2 bases, with 10 bases spanning the gap. Germline CDR1 SGHNT, CDR2 YENEEA. This sequence originates from an adult who received the AZD1222 COVID-19 vaccine. The J gene is TRBJ2-1, the V gene TRBV11-3; D is tentatively TRBD1 or TRBD2 (6 bases each). The sample was peripheral blood, taken 28 days after the second AZD1222 dose. The CDR3 region is CASSLRGAAYNEQFF. The CDR3 DNA follows: TGTGCCAGCAGCTTAAGGGGGGCGGCCTACAATGAGCAGTTCTTC.